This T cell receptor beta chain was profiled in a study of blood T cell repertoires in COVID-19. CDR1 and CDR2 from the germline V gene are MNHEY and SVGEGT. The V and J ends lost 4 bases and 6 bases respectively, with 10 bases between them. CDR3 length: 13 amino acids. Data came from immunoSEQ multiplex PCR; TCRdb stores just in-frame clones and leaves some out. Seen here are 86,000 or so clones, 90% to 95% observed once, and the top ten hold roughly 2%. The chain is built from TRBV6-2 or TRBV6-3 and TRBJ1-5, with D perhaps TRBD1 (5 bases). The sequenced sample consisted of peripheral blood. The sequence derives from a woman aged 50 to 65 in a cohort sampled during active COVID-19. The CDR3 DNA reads TGTGCCAGCAGTTGGGGCTCTAGTCAGCCCCAGCATTTT. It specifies CASSWGSSQPQHF.